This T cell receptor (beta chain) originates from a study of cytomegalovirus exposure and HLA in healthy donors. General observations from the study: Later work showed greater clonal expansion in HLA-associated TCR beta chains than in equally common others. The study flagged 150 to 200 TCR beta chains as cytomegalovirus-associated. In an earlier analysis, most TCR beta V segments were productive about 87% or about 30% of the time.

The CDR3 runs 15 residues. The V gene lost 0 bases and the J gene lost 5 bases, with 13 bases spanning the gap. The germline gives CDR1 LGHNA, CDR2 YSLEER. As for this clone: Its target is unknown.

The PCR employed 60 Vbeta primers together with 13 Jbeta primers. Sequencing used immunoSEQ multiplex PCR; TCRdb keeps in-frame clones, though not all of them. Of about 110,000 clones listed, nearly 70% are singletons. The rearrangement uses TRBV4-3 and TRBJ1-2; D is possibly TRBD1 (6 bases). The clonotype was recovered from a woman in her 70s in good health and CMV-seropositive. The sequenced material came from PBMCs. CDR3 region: CASSQDEGEIYGYTF. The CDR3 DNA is TGCGCCAGCAGCCAAGATGAGGGGGAAATTTATGGCTACACCTTC.